Listed here are 30 T cell receptor beta chains from one sample, sequenced in a study of CD8+ T cells in alopecia areata. The pooled cutaneous lymph node cells were sorted using several markers (CD4, CD8alpha, NKG2D, NKG2ACE and others). Extracted RNA was reverse transcribed, and the resulting cDNA served as sequencing template. Data came from immunoSEQ multiplex PCR; TCRdb stores just in-frame clones and leaves some out. The specimen has under 7,000 clones, none found just once. The source material was CD8+ T cells sorted from a lymph node. Source of these receptors: a C3H/HeJ mouse with alopecia areata. For the strain, the MHC haplotype given is H2-k.

By share, this clone ranks as medium-sized. Gene names refer to mouse genes. The sequence runs out 4 residues before the end of the CDR3; the remainder is reconstructed from the germline J gene. The chain joins TRBV1 to TRBJ2-2, with 7 bases lining up with TRBD1. The CDR3 spans 16 residues. V was pared by 0 bases and J by 0 bases, with 1 base of the junction left unmatched. CDR1 NSQYPW and CDR2 LRSPGD come from the germline V gene (reference sequence). CDR3 sequence: CTCSADQGANTGQLYF. CDR3 DNA, as far as it was read: TGCACCTGCAGTGCAGATCAGGGGGCAAACACCGGG.

A note on this clone: Mouse gene names apply. The read ends 4 residues early relative to the CDR3; the germline J gene fills the gap. The rearrangement uses TRBV31 and TRBJ2-1; the match to TRBD1 covers 9 bases. Germline values: CDR1 GKSSPN, CDR2 SITVG. The CDR3 covers 14 residues. The CDR3 bases that were read are TGTGCCTGGAGTCTACAGGGGGCGGGAGCT. This gives the protein CAWSLQGAGA. The entire CDR3 protein is CAWSLQGAGAEQFF.

This clone was seen many times. Mouse names are used for the genes. Other DNA sequences in this sample translate to the same CDR3. Incomplete CDR3 DNA: TGTGCCAGCAGCCAAGGGACTGGGGGGTAT. Residues: CASSQGTGGY. The complete CDR3 sequence is CASSQGTGGYEQYF. The V gene is TRBV5, the J gene TRBJ2-7; 11 bases match TRBD2. Read coverage stops 4 residues before the CDR3 terminus; the germline J gene supplies the remainder. CDR1 LGHNA and CDR2 YNLKQL come from the germline V gene (reference sequence). The CDR3 is made up of 14 amino acids.

This clone has a count of ten or more. At one end, the junction sequence differs from germline, possibly due to a read error. Gene names denote mouse genes. The read ends 4 residues shy of where the CDR3 ends; the end is completed using the germline J gene. The chain joins TRBV13-3 to TRBJ2-3; D is ambiguous. Per the germline V gene, CDR1 is NNHDY and CDR2 is SYVADS. The CDR3 is made up of 14 amino acids. Incomplete CDR3 DNA: TGTGCCAACAGTGATCACAGTAGTGCAGAA. Its protein product is CANSDHSSAE. The CDR3 as a whole reads CANSDHSSAETLYF.

By frequency in the sample, this clone is medium-sized. Germline and genes here are mouse. The DNA read from the CDR3 is TGTGCAAGCAGCTGGGACTGGGGGGGTAGTGCAGAA. Amino acids: CASSWDWGGSAE. The full CDR3 protein is CASSWDWGGSAETLYF. The genes are TRBV16 and TRBJ2-3; 13 bases match TRBD2. Read sequence stops 4 residues before the CDR3 end, and the germline J gene provides the missing end. Per the germline V gene, CDR1 is SGHSA and CDR2 is FRNQAP. CDR3 length equals 16 residues. The V and J ends lost 4 bases and 0 bases, in that order; junction bases with no gene match: 1. Full variable domain (missing parts from reference TRBV16 and TRBJ2-3): NAGVIQTPRHKVTGKGQEATLWCEPISGHSAVFWYRQTIVQGLEFLTYFRNQAPIDDSGMPKERFSAQMPNQSHSTLKIQSTQPQDSAVYLCASSWDWGGSAETLYFGSGTRLTVL.

In this sample, this clone turned up many times. Genes and germline come from the mouse. The read ends 4 residues early relative to the CDR3; the germline J gene fills the gap. The chain links TRBV1 to TRBJ2-1, with 11 bases matching TRBD2. J was trimmed by 0 bases and V by 3 bases; bases with no gene match: 1. There are 16 residues in the CDR3. From germline, CDR1 is NSQYPW and CDR2 LRSPGD (reference sequence). The CDR3 sequence is CTCSAGLGDNYAEQFF. CDR3 DNA, as far as it was read: TGCACCTGCAGTGCGGGACTGGGGGATAACTATGCT.

This clone came up many times. Gene names refer to mouse genes. The read finishes 4 residues shy of the CDR3 end, and the germline J gene is used to complete it. J is TRBJ2-5 and V is TRBV13-3, with TRBD1 identical over 7 bases. The CDR3 consists of 12 residues. Germline V gene lookup returns CDR1 NNHDY and CDR2 SYVADS. This chain's CDR3 is CASSRQGDTQYF. The DNA read from the CDR3 is TGTGCCAGCAGTCGACAGGGAGAC.

On this clone: Genes here carry mouse names. The read finishes 4 residues shy of the CDR3 end, and the germline J gene is used to complete it. The genes are TRBV19 and TRBJ2-2; a weak D match, TRBD2 (7 bases). Germline CDR1 reads FNHDT; CDR2 reads SITEND (reference sequence). CDR3 size: 14 residues. The germline V and J ends were trimmed by 2 bases and 4 bases, with 9 bases remaining between them. CDR3 bases read: TGTGCCAGCAGTATCGGGGGGCGCACCGGG. It codes for CASSIGGRTG. The whole CDR3 sequence is CASSIGGRTGQLYF.

This clone was counted between two and nine times. Mouse names are used for the genes. The CDR3 end lies 4 residues beyond the end of the read and is filled in from the germline J gene. V and J are TRBV19 and TRBJ2-5; TRBD1 might be the D (6 bases). Germline CDR1 is FNHDT and CDR2 is SITEND (reference sequence). Trimming shortened V by 5 bases and J by 3 bases, and 10 bases separated the two germline ends. The CDR3 has 13 residues. The CDR3 reads CASRSGVQDTQYF. The part of the CDR3 DNA that was read is TGTGCCAGCAGATCAGGGGTTCAAGAC.

In its sample, this clone is medium-sized (0.01 to 0.1%). The gene symbols are mouse symbols. The read stops 4 residues short of the end of the CDR3; the missing end is completed from the germline J gene. The chain joins TRBV14 to TRBJ2-2; TRBD1 aligns across 10 bases. Germline loops: CDR1 SGHDT, CDR2 FRDEAV. Trimming at V came to 4 bases and at J to 4 bases, leaving 4 bases not matched to a gene. This CDR3 region has 15 residues. The CDR3 region is CASSPGTGVTGQLYF. The sequenced part of the CDR3 DNA is TGTGCCAGCAGTCCCGGGACAGGGGTCACCGGG. Complete variable domain (other parts from reference TRBV14 and TRBJ2-2): EAGVTQSPRYAVLQEGQAVSFWCDPISGHDTLYWYQQPRDQGPQLLVYFRDEAVIDNSQLPSDRFSAVRPKGTNSTLKIQSAKQGDTATYLCASSPGTGVTGQLYFGEGSKLTVL.

Many counts were recorded for this clone. Gene names are the mouse ones. Read data end 4 residues before the CDR3 end; the end is taken from the germline J gene. The chain recombines TRBV13-1 with TRBJ2-2; 10 nucleotides line up with TRBD2. Germline trimming cut 3 bases from V and 2 bases from J; bases unmatched to any gene: 1. The germline CDR1 and CDR2 sequences are NSHNY and SYGAGN. The CDR3 has 15 residues. Partial CDR3 DNA: TGTGCCAGCAGTGGGGGACTGGGGAACACCGGG. Protein: CASSGGLGNTG. The CDR3 in its entirety is CASSGGLGNTGQLYF.

This clone was observed many times. These gene names are mouse names. The read comes to an end 4 residues before the CDR3 does, leaving the germline J gene to fill in the end. The chain employs TRBV13-1 and TRBJ2-5; TRBD2 agrees at 12 bases. Losses at the gene ends were 3 bases for V and 3 bases for J; bases not matched to a gene: 8. CDR3 size: 17 residues. CDR1 NSHNY and CDR2 SYGAGN come from the germline V gene. Incomplete CDR3 DNA: TGTGCCAGCAGTGGTGTCCTGGACTGGGGGGGGCAAGAC. Residues: CASSGVLDWGGQD. The CDR3 in full is CASSGVLDWGGQDTQYF.

This clone was seen a handful of times. Genes and germline are mouse. The CDR3 sequence is CASGRDKNTLYF. Incomplete CDR3 DNA: TGTGCCAGCGGCCGGGACAAAAAC. V and J are TRBV13-2 and TRBJ2-4, with a tentative D call TRBD1 (6 bases). The CDR3 end is not reached by the read, which stops 4 residues before it; the germline J gene fills it in. This CDR3 is built from 12 residues. The germline gives CDR1 NNHNN, CDR2 SYGAGS (reference sequence).

By share of the sample, this clone is medium-sized. Gene labels here are mouse ones. Read coverage stops 3 residues before the CDR3 terminus; the germline J gene supplies the remainder. The rearrangement joins TRBV5 to TRBJ1-6; 8 nucleotides align to TRBD1. TRBJ1-6 is assigned to the ORF class and has an uncertain function. CDR1 is LGHNA and CDR2 is YNLKQL in the germline V gene (reference sequence). Losses at the gene ends were 4 bases for V and 7 bases for J; bases not matched to a gene: 3. The CDR3 loop spans 14 amino acids. The CDR3 is CASSLRQGNSPLYF. The CDR3 bases that were read are TGTGCCAGCAGCCTCCGACAGGGGAATTCGCCC.

This clone was picked up many times. The gene names given are mouse names. The sequence runs out 4 residues before the end of the CDR3; the remainder is reconstructed from the germline J gene. This rearrangement joins TRBV13-3 to TRBJ2-7; no clear D gene. The CDR3 runs to 12 residues. Germline values: CDR1 NNHDY, CDR2 SYVADS. CDR3 DNA (partial): TGTGCCAGCAGTGATGCTCTTTAT. Protein sequence: CASSDALY. The CDR3, in full, reads CASSDALYEQYF.

This clone appeared many times. The genes and germline here are from mouse. The read is 4 residues too short to cover the CDR3 end, so that end is filled in from the germline J gene. The chain uses TRBV1 and TRBJ2-1; 7 nucleotides agree with TRBD2. With V trimmed by 0 bases and J by 3 bases, 5 bases remained unmatched. Germline values: CDR1 NSQYPW, CDR2 LRSPGD (reference sequence). The CDR3 consists of 16 residues. The covered CDR3 bases are TGCACCTGCAGTGCAGATCGGGGGGGGGTCTATGCT. Protein sequence: CTCSADRGGVYA. The whole CDR3 sequence is CTCSADRGGVYAEQFF.

This clone was observed at least ten times. All gene names here are mouse names. The CDR3 end is not reached by the read, which stops 4 residues before it; the germline J gene fills it in. The rearrangement joins TRBV24 to TRBJ2-3; D is perhaps TRBD1 (6 bases). Trimming took 0 bases from V and 4 from J, leaving 8 bases between them. This CDR3 spans 14 amino acids. The germline gives CDR1 KGHTA, CDR2 FRNEEI. CDR3 sequence: CASSLYQGTETLYF. The covered CDR3 bases are TGTGCCAGCAGTCTGTACCAGGGGACAGAA.

This clone has only a few counts. The gene names here belong to mouse. The read falls 4 residues short of the CDR3 end, and the missing part is taken from the germline J gene. V gene TRBV19 combines with J gene TRBJ2-5; 11 bases align to TRBD2. Trimming cost V 5 bases and J 0 bases; bases outside gene matches: 5. Germline CDR1 reads FNHDT; CDR2 reads SITEND (reference sequence). This CDR3 is 16 amino acids long. The CDR3 bases that were read are TGTGCCAGCAGCAATGACTGGGGGGGTAACCAAGAC. This gives the protein CASSNDWGGNQD. From start to end, the CDR3 is CASSNDWGGNQDTQYF. Looking up the rest from reference TRBV19 and TRBJ2-5 gives the full variable domain: GGIITQTPKFLIGQEGQKLTLKCQQNFNHDTMYWYRQDSGKGLRLIYYSITENDLQKGDLSEGYDASREKKSSFSLTVTSAQKNEMAVFLCASSNDWGGNQDTQYFGPGTRLLVL.

This clone is judged large. Gene names are the mouse ones. The read stops 4 residues short of the end of the CDR3; the missing end is completed from the germline J gene. The chain links TRBV13-3 to TRBJ2-2; the match to TRBD1 covers 9 bases. The V gene end was trimmed by 4 bases and the J gene end by 4 bases; junction bases not matched to a gene: 11. The CDR3 spans 17 residues. The germline V gene has CDR1 NNHDY and CDR2 SYVADS. CDR3 amino acids: CASSTPTGGWGTGQLYF. Incomplete CDR3 DNA: TGTGCCAGCAGTACTCCCACAGGGGGCTGGGGCACCGGG.

This clone has ten or more counts. The genes and germline here are from mouse. The CDR3 bases that were read are TGTGCCAGCAGTGATTCAGCAAACTCC. This sequence encodes CASSDSANS. The complete CDR3 reads CASSDSANSDYTF. The chain has TRBV13-3 and TRBJ1-2; D is undetermined. The read gets to within 4 residues of the CDR3 end, and the germline J gene fills in the rest. The CDR3 has 13 amino acids. Trimming took off 1 base at V and 0 bases at J, with 4 bases between the two ends. Germline V lookup: CDR1 NNHDY, CDR2 SYVADS.

This clone was detected ten times or more. Gene names follow the mouse nomenclature. The sequenced CDR3 bases are TGTGCCTGGAGCCCCGGGACTGGGCACTCCTAT. Its translation: CAWSPGTGHSY. The whole CDR3 region reads CAWSPGTGHSYEQYF. The V call is TRBV31, the J call TRBJ2-7; 9 bases match TRBD2. The read halts 4 residues ahead of the CDR3 end, with the missing end drawn from the germline J gene. The germline V gene encodes CDR1 GKSSPN and CDR2 SITVG. This CDR3 comprises 15 residues. The ends lost 3 bases at V and 0 bases at J; junction bases unmatched: 6.

In its sample, this clone was seen many times. Gene names are mouse gene names. Coverage ceases 4 residues before the CDR3 finishes, and the germline J gene fills in the end. Distinct nucleotide sequences in the sample also encode this CDR3. The chain employs TRBV1 and TRBJ2-7; 8 positions match TRBD2. The CDR3 is 13 amino acids. Germline V CDR1 and CDR2: NSQYPW, LRSPGD (reference sequence). Losses at the gene ends were 3 bases for V and 3 bases for J; bases not matched to a gene: 1. The CDR3 DNA, read in part, is TGCACCTGCAGTGCCGACTGGGGCTAT. This gives the protein CTCSADWGY. The CDR3, in full, reads CTCSADWGYEQYF.

This clone was observed a few times. Germline and genes: mouse. The read comes to an end 4 residues before the CDR3 does, leaving the germline J gene to fill in the end. The chain has TRBV5 and TRBJ2-3; the match to TRBD2 covers 9 bases. Germline CDR1 is LGHNA and CDR2 is YNLKQL (reference sequence). V gave up 4 bases and J gave up 1 base; unmatched junction bases: 6. CDR3 length equals 16 residues. Incomplete CDR3 DNA: TGTGCCAGCAGCCGCCGGGACTGGGAGGGTGCAGAA. Its protein is CASSRRDWEGAE. The full CDR3 protein is CASSRRDWEGAETLYF.

This clone has ten or more counts. Genes and germline are mouse. The read terminates 4 residues before the CDR3 end, so the remaining end is supplied by the germline J gene. The chain links TRBV13-3 to TRBJ2-7, with 9 bases lining up with TRBD2. This CDR3 has 14 residues. Germline V gene sequence: CDR1 NNHDY, CDR2 SYVADS. V lost 3 bases and J lost 0; bases outside the gene matches: 1. The CDR3 region is CASSVWGGSYEQYF. The CDR3 DNA, read in part, is TGTGCCAGCAGTGTCTGGGGGGGCTCCTAT.

Notes on this clone: The gene names here belong to mouse. Coverage ceases 4 residues before the CDR3 finishes, and the germline J gene fills in the end. V and J are TRBV19 and TRBJ2-7; TRBD2 is a possible D gene (6 bases). The CDR3 length is 13 residues. The V gene's germline CDR1 is FNHDT and CDR2 SITEND (reference sequence). CDR3 loop: CASSPDWSYEQYF. CDR3 DNA (partial): TGTGCCAGCAGCCCCGACTGGAGTTAT.

In its sample, this clone was seen many times. Germline and genes here are mouse. The read terminates 4 residues ahead of where the CDR3 ends, so the germline J gene completes it. This chain joins TRBV13-1 and TRBJ2-7; the D gene is possibly TRBD1 (6 bases). Looked up from germline, CDR1 is NSHNY and CDR2 is SYGAGN. This CDR3 has 12 residues. The CDR3 reads CASRGQKYEQYF. The sequenced part of the CDR3 DNA is TGTGCCAGCAGGGGACAAAAGTAT.

In its sample, this clone was seen a few times. The genes are named according to mouse. The sequenced part of the CDR3 DNA is TGCACCTGCAGTGCAGATTGGGGGGGCGCCGCAGAA. Its translation: CTCSADWGGAAE. The entire CDR3 is CTCSADWGGAAETLYF. The gene calls are TRBV1 and TRBJ2-3; 9 bases fit TRBD2. The read stops 4 residues short of the end of the CDR3; the missing end is completed from the germline J gene. The junction had 4 bases not matched to a gene; V was cut back by 0 bases and J by 3 bases. The CDR3 has 16 amino acids. Germline assignment: CDR1 NSQYPW and CDR2 LRSPGD (reference sequence). The whole variable domain, remainder taken from reference TRBV1 and TRBJ2-3, is VTLLEQNPRWRLVPRGQAVNLRCILKNSQYPWMSWYQQDLQKQLQWLFTLRSPGDKEVKSLPGADYLATRVTDTELRLQVANMSQGRTLYCTCSADWGGAAETLYFGSGTRLTVL.

A word on this clone: The gene names given are mouse names. The read stops 4 residues short of the end of the CDR3; the missing end is completed from the germline J gene. J is TRBJ2-3 and V is TRBV19; D gene ambiguous. Trimming shortened V by 1 base and J by 0 bases, and 3 bases separated the two germline ends. This CDR3 contains 13 residues. CDR1 is FNHDT, CDR2 SITEND, per germline (reference sequence). The sequenced part of the CDR3 DNA is TGTGCCAGCAGTATACATAGTGCAGAA. Its translation is CASSIHSAE. The full-length CDR3 reads as CASSIHSAETLYF.

The table lists this clone with many counts. Gene names follow the mouse nomenclature. The read falls 4 residues short of the CDR3 end, and the missing part is taken from the germline J gene. The chain carries TRBV29 and TRBJ2-7, with 7 bases fitting TRBD1. The CDR3 extends over 14 amino acids. Germline V gene data show CDR1 as MSHET and CDR2 as SYDVDS. The CDR3 DNA, read in part, is TGTGCTAGCAGTTTATCGTCGGGACAGTAT. It yields the protein CASSLSSGQY. The whole CDR3 protein is CASSLSSGQYEQYF.

This clone occurred a few times. The junction and the germline gene differ at one end; a read error may be behind it. The gene symbols are mouse symbols. The read comes to an end 3 residues before the CDR3 does, leaving the germline J gene to fill in the end. The V gene is TRBV13-1, the J gene TRBJ1-6, with 7 positions matching TRBD1. TRBJ1-6 is an ORF; its function is uncertain. This CDR3 contains 12 residues. CDR1 and CDR2 (germline): NSHNY, SYGAGN. The sequenced CDR3 bases are TGTGCCAGCGGTGACAGGGATTCGCCC. Protein sequence: CASGDRDSP. The complete CDR3 sequence is CASGDRDSPLYF.